This T cell receptor beta chain was found in a study of CD8+ T cells in alopecia areata. The treatment is: oral pan-JAK inhibitor, 5-10 mg twice daily. Extracted RNA was reverse transcribed, and the resulting cDNA served as sequencing template. Here immunoSEQ multiplex PCR was the method, and the copy in TCRdb shows in-frame clones only, minus some. In the table there are roughly 110,000 clones, roughly 50% of which are singletons. This CDR3 is built from 14 residues. V was trimmed by 5 bases and J by 1 base, leaving 14 bases between them. Germline CDR1 SQVTM, CDR2 ANQGSEA. The source was CD8+ T cells sorted from blood, collected at week 24, from a patient treated with tofacitinib. The chain joins TRBV29-1 to TRBJ2-5; no definite D call. This receptor was taken from a human donor with alopecia areata. CDR3 sequence reads: CSVWDTLLQETQYF. In nucleotides, the CDR3 is TGCAGCGTTTGGGATACACTCCTCCAAGAGACCCAGTACTTC.